This T cell receptor (beta chain) was captured by sequencing in a study of blood T cell repertoires in COVID-19. From germline, CDR1 is GTSNPN and CDR2 SVGIG (reference sequence). Trimming took 3 bases from V and 4 from J, leaving 6 bases between them. The CDR3 is 11 residues long. Using immunoSEQ multiplex PCR, the repertoire was profiled, and TCRdb retains in-frame clones only, with some absent. The repertoire includes approximately 97,000 clones, 90% of them detected once, and 1.7% sits in the top ten. The sequence was collected from a man in his fifties or sixties with acute or convalescent COVID-19. The genes are TRBV30 and TRBJ1-1, with D unresolved. The sequencing input was peripheral blood. Written as DNA, the CDR3 is TGTGCCTGGAGCCTCTTCACTGAAGCTTTCTTT. Protein sequence: CAWSLFTEAFF.